This T cell receptor beta chain was recovered during a study of molecular identifiers for immune sequencing clone quantification (dated by TCRdb to the late 2010s). Concerning the study at large: For a replicate experiment, the RNA from either 20,000 or 100,000 naive CD8 T cells was divided into five aliquots, and four of those aliquots went on to sequencing. The study was a methods study using CD8 T cells to benchmark molecular-identifier clustering-based TCR repertoire sequencing (MIDCIRS) and TCR RNA copy counting.

On the study overall, not on this receptor specifically: Spiked-in Jurkat TCR RNA equivalent to a single cell was reported to be detectable even among approximately 1.1 million naive CD8 T cells. In CMV-specific effector cells, clones with more than 20 RNA copies contained over 97% of molecules, whereas in naive cells such clones contained under 1% of molecules. Without barcode sub-clustering, chimeric consensus sequences inflated TCR diversity; chimeras reached as high as 47%. Identical TCR molecules sharing a barcode could cause highly expanded clone sizes to be underestimated. Modeling gave about 3.3 recovered TCR RNA copies per cell versus 8 to 10 by digital PCR, implying roughly 29% capture efficiency. The naive libraries included spiked-in Jurkat TCR RNA (roughly 9 copies' worth), and this RNA is not part of the donor repertoire.

CDR1 and CDR2 are drawn from the germline V gene: MDHEN, SYDVKM. Including the terminal cysteine and phenylalanine, the CDR3 comprises 15 residues. CDR3 DNA only is kept here, 45 bases in frame from base 1. V and J lose 2 bases and 1 base, and a span of 12 bases separates them. Libraries of naive CD8 T cells were built from anywhere between roughly 17,000 and 1,000,000 sorted cells, with 10%, 30% or 50% of the purified RNA used. Naive CD8 T cells were FACS-sorted as CD8+CD4-CCR7+CD45RA+ on a BD FACSAria II into RLT Plus buffer. Approximately 9 TCR copies' worth of Jurkat RNA were spiked into about 20,000-1,100,000 naive CD8 T cell samples to test detection sensitivity. CD8 T cells were enriched using RosetteSep CD8+ T Cell Enrichment Cocktail and Ficoll-Paque, and the enriched cells then underwent ACK red cell lysis. This clonotype was detected many times. No cognate antigen has been identified for it. Base qualities are not provided; no much larger clone lies one nucleotide away.

The library was prepared using PCR. Reads for this sample came from a NextSeq 500. Bulk TCR libraries were made following a previously described method, with the TCR primers given in Table S5. Total RNA was purified with the Qiagen AllPrep DNA/RNA kit. Before analysis, reads from multiple sequencing runs of one library were combined. The paper's data handling went like this. Reads were retained only if their TCR constant sequence matched exactly, and those retained reads were trimmed to 150 nt and grouped according to their 12-nt molecular barcodes. Reads within each barcode group were sub-clustered using a 15% Levenshtein threshold, and quality-weighted consensus sequences were constructed for each RNA molecule. Non-functional sequences were removed, as were lower-count sequences one edit away from another. Barcode sub-clusters with fewer than 20% of the maximum read count were removed, based on fitting two negative binomial distributions. TCRdb took the public reads, trimmed them with fastp at Q25, ran MiXCR for clone calling and kept in-frame beta chains. CDR3 protein duplicates are merged, each entry listing the most common genes and DNA. The authors' filters were not applied to this entry. The sample table shows under 600,000 distinct CDR3 sequences, and about a quarter are seen once. Clones ranked in the top ten supply roughly 0.79% of the sample.

Recombination linked TRBV28 to TRBJ2-7, with no D gene named confidently. The receptor's source is a human donor in good health. Some libraries in this study had Jurkat cell RNA spiked in. Source material: naive CD8+ T cells from blood, with Jurkat cell RNA spiked in. Sample cell subset or site, as interpreted from the label and publication: FACS-sorted CD8+CD4-CCR7+CD45RA+ naive T cells. The CDR3 protein sequence reads: CASSLSFGQSYEQYF. The base sequence is TGTGCCAGCAGTTTAAGTTTCGGGCAGTCCTACGAGCAGTACTTC. Reference TRBV28 and TRBJ2-7 proteins supply the regions before and after the CDR3; the full variable domain is: DVKVTQSSRYLVKRTGEKVFLECVQDMDHENMFWYRQDPGLGLRLIYFSYDVKMKEKGDIPEGYSVSREKKERFSLILESASTNQTSMYLCASSLSFGQSYEQYFGPGTRLTVT.